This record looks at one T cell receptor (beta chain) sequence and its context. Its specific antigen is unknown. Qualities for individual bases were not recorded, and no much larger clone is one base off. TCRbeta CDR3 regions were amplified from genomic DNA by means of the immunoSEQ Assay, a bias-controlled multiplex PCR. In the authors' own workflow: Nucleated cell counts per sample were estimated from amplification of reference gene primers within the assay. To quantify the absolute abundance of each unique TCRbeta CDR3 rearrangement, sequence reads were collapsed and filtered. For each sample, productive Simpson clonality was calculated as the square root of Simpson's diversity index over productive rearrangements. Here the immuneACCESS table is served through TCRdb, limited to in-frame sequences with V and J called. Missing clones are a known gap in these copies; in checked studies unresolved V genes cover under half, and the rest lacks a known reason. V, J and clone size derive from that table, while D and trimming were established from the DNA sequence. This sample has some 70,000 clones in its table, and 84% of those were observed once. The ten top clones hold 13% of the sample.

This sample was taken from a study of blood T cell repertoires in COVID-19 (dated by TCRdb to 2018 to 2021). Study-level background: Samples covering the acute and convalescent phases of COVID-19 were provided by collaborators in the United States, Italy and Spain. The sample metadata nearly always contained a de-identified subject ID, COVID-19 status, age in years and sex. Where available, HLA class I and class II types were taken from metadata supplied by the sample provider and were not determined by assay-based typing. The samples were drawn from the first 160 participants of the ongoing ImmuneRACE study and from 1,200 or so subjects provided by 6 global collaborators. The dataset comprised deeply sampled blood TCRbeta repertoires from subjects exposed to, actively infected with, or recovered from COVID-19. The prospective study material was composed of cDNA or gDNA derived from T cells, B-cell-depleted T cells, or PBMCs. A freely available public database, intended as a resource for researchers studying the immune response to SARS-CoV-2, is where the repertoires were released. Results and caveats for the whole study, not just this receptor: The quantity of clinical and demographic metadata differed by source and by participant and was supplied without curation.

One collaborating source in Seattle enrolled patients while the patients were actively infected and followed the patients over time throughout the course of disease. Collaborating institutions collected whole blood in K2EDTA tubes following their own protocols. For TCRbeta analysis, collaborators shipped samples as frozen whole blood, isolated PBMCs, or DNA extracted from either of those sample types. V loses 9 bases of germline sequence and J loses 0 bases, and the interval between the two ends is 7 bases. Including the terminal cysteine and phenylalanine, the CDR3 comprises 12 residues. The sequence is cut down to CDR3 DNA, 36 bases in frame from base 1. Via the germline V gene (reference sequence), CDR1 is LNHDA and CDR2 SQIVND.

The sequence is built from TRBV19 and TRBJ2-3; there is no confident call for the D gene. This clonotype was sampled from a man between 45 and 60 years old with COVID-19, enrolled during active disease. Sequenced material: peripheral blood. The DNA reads TGTGCCAGCCAACAGAGCACAGATACGCAGTATTTT. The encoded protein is CASQQSTDTQYF. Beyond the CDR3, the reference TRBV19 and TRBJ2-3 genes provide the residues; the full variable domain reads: DGGITQSPKYLFRKEGQNVTLSCEQNLNHDAMYWYRQDPGQGLRLIYYSQIVNDFQKGDIAEGYSVSREKKESFPLTVTSAQKNPTAFYLCASQQSTDTQYFGPGTRLTVL.